This record covers a single TCR beta chain. These data are taken from a study of blood T cell repertoires in COVID-19. Participants' reported clinical history set cohort assignment. Repertoires were generated with immunoSEQ multiplex PCR, while TCRdb's copy carries only in-frame clones and drops some. The sample records about 330,000 clones, roughly 87% being singletons. This CDR3 contains 17 residues. Germline V gene data show CDR1 as SGDLS and CDR2 as YYNGEE. Trimming removed 0 bases from V and 4 bases from J, with 19 bases in between. The rearrangement uses TRBV9 and TRBJ1-2; D perhaps matches TRBD1 (5 bases). Sequencing used PBMCs or T cells enriched from blood (not recorded which). The TCR was taken from a woman under 40 who had recovered from COVID-19. The CDR3 sequence: CASSVGGSGGDGYGYTF. CDR3 sequence (DNA): TGTGCCAGCAGCGTAGGAGGATCGGGAGGGGACGGCTATGGCTACACCTTC.